One and the same sample provided the 27 T cell receptor beta chains below, sequenced in a study of T cells in Graves' hyperthyroidism and ophthalmopathy. RNA transcripts yielded amplified TCR beta CDR3 regions. When the TCR CDR3 underwent first-round RT-PCR, the HTBI primer set was used. TCRdb independently ran MiXCR on the multiplex PCR reads; one entry per CDR3 protein. The sample yields around 97,000 distinct CDR3 sequences, 45% to 50% seen once. The sequencing input was blood. These receptors came from a man in his forties with Graves' hyperthyroidism.

As concerns this clonotype: The CDR3 carries no conserved terminal phenylalanine or tryptophan, so it likely arises from a read error. The chain is built from TRBV7-8 and TRBJ2-7; a possible D gene is TRBD2 (5 bases). The V and J ends lost 7 bases and 7 bases respectively, with 14 bases between them. The CDR3 is 12 residues long. In germline, CDR1 is SGHVS, CDR2 FQNEAQ. CDR3 sequence reads: CASNPDSGEQYL. In DNA, the CDR3 is TGTGCCAGCAACCCGGACTCGGGGGAGCAGTACCTC.

This clonotype was seen ten or more times. The chain is built from TRBV15 and TRBJ2-5, with D tentatively TRBD2 (5 bases). Trimming took 0 bases from V and 5 from J, leaving 13 bases between them. CDR1 LNHNV and CDR2 YYDKDF come from the germline V gene (reference sequence). The CDR3 contains 15 residues. The CDR3 DNA follows: TGTGCCACCAGCAGAGATCCCGGGATCGGGGAGACCCAGTACTTC. Translating it yields CATSRDPGIGETQYF.

A word on this clonotype: A much larger clone lies one base from this, so it may be a read error. The J gene is TRBJ2-3, the V gene TRBV7-9, with D unclear. The CDR3 spans 15 residues. Per germline, CDR1 SEHNR and CDR2 FQNEAQ (reference sequence). V lost 0 bases and J lost 2, with 9 bases in between. The CDR3 bases are TGTGCCAGCAGCTTAGCTTGGGCTTACACAGATACGCAGTATTTT. This codes for CASSLAWAYTDTQYF.

This clonotype was seen ten or more times. The chain recombines TRBV19 with TRBJ1-5; tentatively, D is TRBD1 (5 bases). This CDR3 is 14 amino acids long. V shed 4 bases and J shed 9 bases, with 16 bases lying between them. Germline-derived CDR1 and CDR2 are LNHDA and SQIVND (reference sequence). CDR3 in DNA: TGTGCCAGTAGTAGGGACCCCTGGGAGCGGCCCCAGCATTTT. Its translation is CASSRDPWERPQHF.

The chain combines TRBV7-9 with TRBJ2-7; D might be TRBD1 or TRBD2, each matching 5 bases. This CDR3 spans 17 amino acids. Trimming left V 3 bases short and J 4 bases short, with 22 bases between. Germline V gene data show CDR1 as SEHNR and CDR2 as FQNEAQ (reference sequence). The CDR3 reads CASSFSGGRTDSYEQYF. The CDR3 DNA reads TGTGCCAGCAGCTTTAGTGGGGGAAGGACGGATAGTTACGAGCAGTACTTC.

This clonotype was observed at least ten times. The chain is built from TRBV9 and TRBJ2-6; D gene uncertain. CDR1 is SGDLS and CDR2 is YYNGEE in the germline V gene. The CDR3 has 15 amino acids. Trimming cost V 3 bases and J 2 bases, with 9 bases left between them. CDR3 in DNA: TGTGCCAGCAGCGATTGGTGGGCTGGGGCCAACGTCCTGACTTTC. Translated: CASSDWWAGANVLTF. Full variable domain (missing parts from reference TRBV9 and TRBJ2-6): DSGVTQTPKHLITATGQRVTLRCSPRSGDLSVYWYQQSLDQGLQFLIQYYNGEERAKGNILERFSAQQFPDLHSELNLSSLELGDSALYFCASSDWWAGANVLTFGAGSRLTVL.

In its sample, this clonotype was seen many times. V is TRBV7-2 and J is TRBJ2-7; TRBD1 might be the D (6 bases). Trimming pared 5 bases from V and 6 bases from J, leaving 17 bases between. The germline V gene has CDR1 SGHTA and CDR2 FQGNSA. The CDR3 consists of 14 residues. CDR3 amino acids: CASSTGTRDGEQYF. The CDR3, as DNA: TGTGCCAGCAGCACCGGGACAAGAGATGGCGAGCAGTACTTC.

This clonotype was observed once. The V and J genes are TRBV7-2 and TRBJ2-6; maybe TRBD1 (5 bases). This CDR3 comprises 20 residues. Trimming removed 2 bases from V and 0 bases from J, with 20 bases in between. Per the germline V gene, CDR1 is SGHTA and CDR2 is FQGNSA. This CDR3 reads CASSLSPVSGWTSGANVLTF. The CDR3 DNA follows: TGTGCCAGCAGCTTATCCCCCGTATCAGGGTGGACCTCTGGGGCCAACGTCCTGACTTTC.

Regarding this clonotype: Being one base from a much bigger clone, this may be a read error. The V and J genes are TRBV5-3 and TRBJ2-3; the D gene is possibly TRBD1 (5 bases). TRBV5-3 falls under the ORF class, with uncertain function. V shed 4 bases and J shed 1 base, with 16 bases lying between them. The CDR3 runs 16 residues. CDR3 bases: TGTGCCAGAAGCCAAGCAGACAGTATCGGCACAGATACGCAGTATTTT. Protein sequence: CARSQADSIGTDTQYF.

Concerning this clonotype itself: A read error may produce the germline difference seen at one junction end. This rearrangement joins TRBV10-3 to TRBJ2-7, with D perhaps assigned TRBD1 or TRBD2 (5 bases each). Germline values: CDR1 ENHRY, CDR2 SYGVKD. This CDR3 has 12 amino acids. The CDR3 DNA follows: TGTGCCACCAGTGAGGGGACCTACGAGCAGTACTTC. This translates into CATSEGTYEQYF.

This clonotype was observed a single time. V is TRBV15 and J is TRBJ1-2; D uncertain. Looked up from germline, CDR1 is LNHNV and CDR2 is YYDKDF (reference sequence). Trimming stripped 1 base from V and 0 bases from J, with 30 bases between. The CDR3 covers 22 residues. The CDR3 sequence: CATSRVAVLREALKLSNYGYTF. CDR3 DNA: TGTGCCACCAGCAGAGTGGCCGTCCTACGGGAGGCACTGAAGCTTTCTAACTATGGCTACACCTTC.

The rearrangement uses TRBV7-3 and TRBJ2-3; D gene ambiguous. The V gene's germline CDR1 is SGHTA and CDR2 FQGTGA. The ends were cut back, 5 bases at V and 1 base at J, with 10 bases in the middle. This CDR3 contains 14 residues. CDR3 DNA sequence: TGTGCCAGCAGCCTGTTAGAAGGCACAGATACGCAGTATTTT. Its translation: CASSLLEGTDTQYF.

The rearrangement links TRBV7-9 to TRBJ1-1; no clear D gene. Germline assignment: CDR1 SEHNR and CDR2 FQNEAQ (reference sequence). The CDR3 spans 13 residues. Trimming cost V 0 bases and J 5 bases, with 7 bases left between them. CDR3 protein: CASSLATGTEAFF. The CDR3 DNA follows: TGTGCCAGCAGCTTAGCCACTGGGACTGAAGCTTTCTTT.

Comments on this clonotype: A much larger clonotype is one base distant, so this may be a read error. J is TRBJ1-1 and V is TRBV6-5; D remains ambiguous. This CDR3 region has 12 residues. Germline CDR1 and CDR2: MNHEY and SVGAGI. Deletions cut 6 bases from V and 8 bases from J, with 13 bases between. This CDR3 reads CASSALSQEAFF. In nucleotides, the CDR3 is TGTGCCAGCAGCGCACTCAGCCAAGAAGCTTTCTTT.

The J gene is TRBJ2-7, the V gene TRBV20-1; 8 bases align to TRBD1. Losses at the gene ends were 6 bases for V and 3 bases for J; bases not matched to a gene: 7. This CDR3 region has 13 residues. The V gene's germline CDR1 is DFQATT and CDR2 SNEGSKA (reference sequence). In DNA, the CDR3 is TGCAGTGCCCACACAGGGGGATACTACGAGCAGTACTTC. It translates to CSAHTGGYYEQYF.

The gene calls are TRBV7-9 and TRBJ2-7, with D hard to call. Germline lookup yields CDR1 SEHNR and CDR2 FQNEAQ (reference sequence). The CDR3 covers 13 residues. Trimming left V 6 bases short and J 3 bases short, with 12 bases between. The CDR3 loop reads CASSFLLGYEQYF. The CDR3 DNA sequence: TGTGCCAGCAGTTTTCTTTTAGGCTACGAGCAGTACTTC. The full variable domain, with the rest looked up from reference TRBV7-9 and TRBJ2-7, is DTGVSQNPRHKITKRGQNVTFRCDPISEHNRLYWYRQTLGQGPEFLTYFQNEAQLEKSRLLSDRFSAERPKGSFSTLEIQRTEQGDSAMYLCASSFLLGYEQYFGPGTRLTVT.

This clonotype showed up many times. A much larger clone differs by one base, so this may be a read error. This chain connects TRBV7-2 to TRBJ1-6; D not resolved. Trimming pared 8 bases from V and 7 bases from J, leaving 21 bases between. In germline, CDR1 is SGHTA, CDR2 FQGNSA. The CDR3 is made up of 16 amino acids. The CDR3 protein is CASEDRGAGLNSPLHF. CDR3 coding DNA: TGTGCCAGCGAAGATAGAGGTGCTGGCCTGAATTCACCCCTCCACTTT.

This rearrangement joins TRBV2 to TRBJ2-1; TRBD2 matches at 8 bases. The J segment lost 11 bases and the V segment lost 7 bases, leaving 10 bases of the junction unmatched. This CDR3 is 13 amino acids long. Germline V CDR1 and CDR2: SNHLY, FYNNEI. The CDR3 bases are TGTGCCAGCACGGGGGGGGGCCCAGATAAGCAGTTCTTC. Translation gives CASTGGGPDKQFF.

Many counts were recorded for this clonotype. J is TRBJ2-5 and V is TRBV7-2; TRBD2 aligns across 7 bases. Germline CDR1 SGHTA, CDR2 FQGNSA. V shed 5 bases, J shed 2 bases, and the junction held 5 bases outside the gene matches. The CDR3 runs 14 residues. The CDR3 DNA is TGTGCCAGCAGCCCCACTAGCGTACAAGAGACCCAGTACTTC. Amino acids: CASSPTSVQETQYF.

This clonotype was observed many times. The gene calls are TRBV5-4 and TRBJ2-1; no clear D. The germline V gene has CDR1 SGHNT and CDR2 YYREEE (reference sequence). Trimming stripped 4 bases from V and 6 bases from J, with 8 bases between. The CDR3 length is 12 residues. CDR3 bases: TGTGCCAGCAGCATACTAAGCAATGAGCAGTTCTTC. Amino acids: CASSILSNEQFF.

The chain couples TRBV11-2 to TRBJ2-2; TRBD1 might be the D (6 bases). The V gene's germline CDR1 is SGHAT and CDR2 FQNNGV. V was trimmed by 10 bases and J by 4 bases, leaving 19 bases between them. The CDR3 consists of 15 residues. CDR3 in DNA: TGTGCCACCCGGCTACAGGGCGGTAGCACCGGGGAGCTGTTTTTT. Amino acid sequence: CATRLQGGSTGELFF.

This clonotype was found many times. The rearrangement joins TRBV25-1 to TRBJ2-5, with a tentative D call TRBD1 (6 bases). Trimming pared 4 bases from V and 4 bases from J, leaving 13 bases between. The germline gives CDR1 MGHDK, CDR2 SYGVNS. The CDR3 covers 14 residues. The CDR3 protein is CASSAKLGGETQYF. CDR3 nucleotides: TGTGCCAGCAGTGCCAAGCTAGGGGGAGAGACCCAGTACTTC. The complete variable domain, with remaining parts taken from reference TRBV25-1 and TRBJ2-5, reads EADIYQTPRYLVIGTGKKITLECSQTMGHDKMYWYQQDPGMELHLIHYSYGVNSTEKGDLSSESTVSRIRTEHFPLTLESARPSHTSQYLCASSAKLGGETQYFGPGTRLLVL.

Comment on this clonotype: Lacking the conserved final phenylalanine or tryptophan, this CDR3 likely reflects a read error. The chain couples TRBV7-2 to TRBJ2-4; unclear D gene. Germline loops: CDR1 SGHTA, CDR2 FQGNSA. The CDR3 contains 14 residues. The CDR3 DNA is TGTGCCAGCAGTTTAAGTTCATGGGGAAACAGTCAGTACGTC. Encoded protein: CASSLSSWGNSQYV.

At least ten counts were recorded for this clonotype. This chain uses TRBV20-1 with TRBJ2-1; TRBD1 or TRBD2 may be the D gene (6 bases each). The germline gives CDR1 DFQATT, CDR2 SNEGSKA (reference sequence). CDR3 length: 14 amino acids. The germline V and J ends were trimmed by 5 bases and 7 bases, with 18 bases remaining between them. CDR3 coding DNA: TGCAGTGCTGAGGACACGACTAGGGGGAATGAGCAGTTCTTC. It is translated as CSAEDTTRGNEQFF.

This clonotype was counted many times. This chain uses TRBV7-9 with TRBJ2-7; a weak D match, TRBD1 (5 bases). V was trimmed by 1 base and J by 5 bases, leaving 9 bases between them. The germline CDR1 and CDR2 sequences are SEHNR and FQNEAQ (reference sequence). The CDR3 spans 13 residues. CDR3 nucleotide sequence: TGTGCCAGCAGCTTAGTTGGGGCGCACGAGCAGTACTTC. Protein product: CASSLVGAHEQYF. Full variable domain (missing parts from reference TRBV7-9 and TRBJ2-7): DTGVSQNPRHKITKRGQNVTFRCDPISEHNRLYWYRQTLGQGPEFLTYFQNEAQLEKSRLLSDRFSAERPKGSFSTLEIQRTEQGDSAMYLCASSLVGAHEQYFGPGTRLTVT.

The V gene is TRBV6-8, the J gene TRBJ2-3; 9 bases fit TRBD2. Per the germline V gene, CDR1 is MNHGY and CDR2 is SAAAGT. V dropped 5 bases and J dropped 1; count of bases not matched to a gene: 7. CDR3 length equals 16 residues. The CDR3 bases are TGTGCCAGCAGTAGGAGCGGGGGGTCCGGCACAGATACGCAGTATTTT. Protein product: CASSRSGGSGTDTQYF.

This clonotype has a handful of counts. Given a much more abundant clone one base away, this may be a read error. The CDR3 region is CAISPYRANYGYTF. In nucleotides, the CDR3 is TGTGCCATCAGTCCGTACAGAGCTAACTATGGCTACACCTTC. The rearrangement uses TRBV10-3 and TRBJ1-2, with D hard to call. V lost 5 bases to trimming and J lost 0 bases, with 10 bases between them. Germline V gene sequence: CDR1 ENHRY, CDR2 SYGVKD. The CDR3 is 14 residues long.